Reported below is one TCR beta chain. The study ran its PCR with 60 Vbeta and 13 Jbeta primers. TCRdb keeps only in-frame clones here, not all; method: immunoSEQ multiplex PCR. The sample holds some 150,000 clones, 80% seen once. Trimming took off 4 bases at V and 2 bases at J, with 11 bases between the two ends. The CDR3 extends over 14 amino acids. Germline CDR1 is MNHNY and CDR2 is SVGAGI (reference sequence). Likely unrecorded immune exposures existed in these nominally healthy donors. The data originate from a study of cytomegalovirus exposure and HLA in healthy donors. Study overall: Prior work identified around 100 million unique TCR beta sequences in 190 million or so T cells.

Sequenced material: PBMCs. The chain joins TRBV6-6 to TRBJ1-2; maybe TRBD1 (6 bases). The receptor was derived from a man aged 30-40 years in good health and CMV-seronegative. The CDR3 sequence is CASSFADRNYGYTF. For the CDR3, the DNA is TGTGCCAGCAGTTTCGCCGACAGGAACTATGGCTACACCTTC.